The rows below give T cell receptor beta chains drawn from one sample of a study of tumor-infiltrating lymphocytes in primary liver carcinoma. TCRdb processed the multiplex PCR reads anew with MiXCR; each CDR3 protein has one entry. The sample lists about 96,000 distinct CDR3 sequences; about 73% were seen once. The sequenced sample was tumor-adjacent normal liver tissue. The receptors were gathered from a man aged 35-49 years with primary liver carcinoma and hepatitis B virus infection. CDR3s include the opening cysteine and the closing phenylalanine or tryptophan. Each record gives: clone size, J gene, D gene, V gene, CDR3 DNA, CDR3 protein. The D gene is left open where the match is weak. A clone size is listed for some rows: how often the clone was seen (once, few, many), or a class if it is expanded.

abundance: .; j_gene: TRBJ2-2; d_gene: .; v_gene: TRBV6-5; CDR3nt: TGTGCCAGCAGTCTTCGCCCACCTGGAGTGAACACTGGGGAGCAGTTTTTT; CDR3aa: CASSLRPPGVNTGEQFF
abundance: .; j_gene: TRBJ2-2; d_gene: TRBD2; v_gene: TRBV5-1; CDR3nt: TGCGTCAGCAAGACTAGCGCGAACACCGGGGAGCTGTTTTTT; CDR3aa: CVSKTSANTGELFF
abundance: few; j_gene: TRBJ2-7; d_gene: .; v_gene: TRBV28; CDR3nt: TGTGCCAGCAGTTTATACAGGGCACCCTACGAGCAGTACTTC; CDR3aa: CASSLYRAPYEQYF
abundance: many; j_gene: TRBJ2-7; d_gene: .; v_gene: TRBV7-9; CDR3nt: TGTGCCAGCAGCCCTCTTTACGAGCAGTACTTC; CDR3aa: CASSPLYEQYF
abundance: many; j_gene: TRBJ2-4; d_gene: TRBD2; v_gene: TRBV10-3; CDR3nt: TGTGCCATCAGTGAGTTGGCTAGCGGGAGGGCGAACATTCAGTACTTC; CDR3aa: CAISELASGRANIQYF
abundance: .; j_gene: TRBJ2-7; d_gene: TRBD1; v_gene: TRBV11-2; CDR3nt: TGTGCCAGCAGCCTAACGCAGGGACAGATTTACGAGCAGTACTTC; CDR3aa: CASSLTQGQIYEQYF
abundance: .; j_gene: TRBJ1-2; d_gene: TRBD1; v_gene: TRBV11-2; CDR3nt: TGTGCCAGCAGCTGGGTTAGGGGGCCGCCCAGAGGCTACACCTTC; CDR3aa: CASSWVRGPPRGYTF
abundance: once; j_gene: TRBJ2-3; d_gene: TRBD2; v_gene: TRBV6-2/TRBV6-3; CDR3nt: TGTTCCAGCGGTCCCGGGACTAGCAGCACAGATATGCAGTATTTT; CDR3aa: CSSGPGTSSTDMQYF
abundance: few; j_gene: TRBJ2-1; d_gene: .; v_gene: TRBV11-1; CDR3nt: TGTGCCAGCAACTTGGGCCTGGGACTTCCTACGTATGAGCAGTTCTTC; CDR3aa: CASNLGLGLPTYEQFF
abundance: .; j_gene: TRBJ1-6; d_gene: .; v_gene: TRBV10-2; CDR3nt: TGCGCCAGTACAATAGAGCAGTTTTCACCCCTCCACTTT; CDR3aa: CASTIEQFSPLHF
abundance: few; j_gene: TRBJ1-5; d_gene: .; v_gene: TRBV7-9; CDR3nt: TGTGCCAGCAGCTTAGCGCTGGGGGCGGGGACCCAGCATTTT; CDR3aa: CASSLALGAGTQHF
abundance: .; j_gene: TRBJ1-6; d_gene: .; v_gene: TRBV6-5; CDR3nt: TGTGCCAGCAGAGCTACAGGGAGTTCACCCCTCCATTTT; CDR3aa: CASRATGSSPLHF
abundance: .; j_gene: TRBJ1-2; d_gene: .; v_gene: TRBV6-5; CDR3nt: TGTGCCATCAGTTACCTGAGGGGAGGCAGGGAAAATGGCTACAGCTTC; CDR3aa: CAISYLRGGRENGYSF
abundance: .; j_gene: TRBJ1-2; d_gene: .; v_gene: TRBV29-1; CDR3nt: TGCAGCGCAGGCATACAATATGGCTTCACCTTC; CDR3aa: CSAGIQYGFTF
abundance: .; j_gene: TRBJ2-6; d_gene: TRBD1; v_gene: TRBV6-5; CDR3nt: TGTGCCAGCAGTCTTTGGACAGGGGTGAAAACTGGGGCCAATGTCCTGACTTTC; CDR3aa: CASSLWTGVKTGANVLTF
abundance: .; j_gene: TRBJ2-1; d_gene: TRBD2; v_gene: TRBV4-1; CDR3nt: TGCGCCAGCAGCCAGCCGCGGGGACTAGCAGACTACAATGAGCAGTTCTTC; CDR3aa: CASSQPRGLADYNEQFF
abundance: many; j_gene: TRBJ2-4; d_gene: TRBD1; v_gene: TRBV29-1; CDR3nt: TGCAGCGTTGATTGGACAGGGGGAAACATTCAGTACTTC; CDR3aa: CSVDWTGGNIQYF
abundance: .; j_gene: TRBJ2-5; d_gene: TRBD2; v_gene: TRBV11-2; CDR3nt: TGTGCCAGCAGCGACCTCACAGGAGCGGGAGAGACCAAGTACTTT; CDR3aa: CASSDLTGAGETKYF
abundance: .; j_gene: TRBJ2-2; d_gene: TRBD2; v_gene: TRBV5-6; CDR3nt: TGTGCCAGCAGTAAACTAGCGGGAGGTCCTAACACCGGGGAGCTGTTTTTT; CDR3aa: CASSKLAGGPNTGELFF